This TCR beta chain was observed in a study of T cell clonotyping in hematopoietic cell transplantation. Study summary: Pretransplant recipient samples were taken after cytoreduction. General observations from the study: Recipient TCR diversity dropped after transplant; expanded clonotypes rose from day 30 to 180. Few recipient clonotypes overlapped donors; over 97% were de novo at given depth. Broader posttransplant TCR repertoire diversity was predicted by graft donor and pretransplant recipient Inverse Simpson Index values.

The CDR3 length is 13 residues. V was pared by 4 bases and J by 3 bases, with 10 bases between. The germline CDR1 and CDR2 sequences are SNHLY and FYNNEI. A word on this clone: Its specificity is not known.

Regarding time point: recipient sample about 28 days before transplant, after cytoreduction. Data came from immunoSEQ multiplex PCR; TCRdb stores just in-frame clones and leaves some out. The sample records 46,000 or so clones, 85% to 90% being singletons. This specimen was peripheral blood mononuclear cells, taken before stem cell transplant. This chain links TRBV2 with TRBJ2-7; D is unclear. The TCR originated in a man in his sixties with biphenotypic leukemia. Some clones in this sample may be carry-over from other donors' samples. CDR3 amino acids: CASSGPMNYEQYF. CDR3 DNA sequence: TGTGCCAGCAGTGGACCGATGAACTACGAGCAGTACTTC.